The clone carrying this T cell receptor beta chain was seen a few times. Its antigen is still unknown. Study-level results: The TCR gene usage of tumor memory CD4+ T cells clustered together with blood and lymph node memory CD4+ cells and with lymph node naive CD4+ cells. Tumor-infiltrating Treg TCR alpha and beta sequences overlapped most with tumor naive CD4+ T cells, then blood naive.

CDR3 length equals 14 residues. Trimming left V 8 bases short and J 0 bases short, with 13 bases between. One entry per CDR3 protein, called by TCRdb with MiXCR from the 5' RACE reads. The top ten hold just under 5% of the sample, which has thousands of distinct CDR3 sequences, 52% seen once. The gene calls are TRBV12-3 or TRBV12-4 and TRBJ1-1; perhaps TRBD1 as D (5 bases). The sequencing sample was made of memory CD4+ T cells sorted from a lymph node. Subset specified: memory CD4+ T cells, CD4+CD45RO+CD25-. This receptor was identified in a female donor with breast cancer. This chain's CDR3 is CASVRDLVNTEAFF. Written as DNA, the CDR3 is TGTGCCAGCGTCAGGGATCTGGTGAACACTGAAGCTTTCTTT.